The clone carrying this T cell receptor (beta chain) showed up just once. The junction had 7 bases not matched to a gene; V was cut back by 6 bases and J by 4 bases. The CDR3 loop spans 15 amino acids. CDR1 and CDR2 from the germline V gene are SGDLS and YYNGEE. This sample stems from a study of blood T cell repertoires in COVID-19. Study context: Donors in the United States, Italy and Spain gave samples during acute or convalescent COVID-19. PBMCs, B-cell-depleted T cells, or T cells were the source of the cDNA or gDNA that made up the material.

Participants were aged about 18 to 90 years, lived in under 25 US areas, and enrolled virtually. A case of COVID-19 had been met by exposed participants within 2 weeks before study entry. Clones were read by immunoSEQ multiplex PCR, and TCRdb kept only the in-frame ones, dropping some. The sample has more than 350,000 clones; nearly 90% are singletons. The V gene is TRBV9, the J gene TRBJ2-1; 10 bases match TRBD2. Sequences were obtained from PBMCs or T cells enriched from blood (not recorded which). The origin of this receptor is a woman under 30 who had been exposed to COVID-19. As DNA, the CDR3 is TGTGCCAGCATCATACTAGCGGGGATATACAATGAGCAGTTCTTC. This gives the protein CASIILAGIYNEQFF. The whole variable domain, remainder taken from reference TRBV9 and TRBJ2-1, is DSGVTQTPKHLITATGQRVTLRCSPRSGDLSVYWYQQSLDQGLQFLIQYYNGEERAKGNILERFSAQQFPDLHSELNLSSLELGDSALYFCASIILAGIYNEQFFGPGTRLTVL.